This TCR beta chain derives from a study of cytomegalovirus exposure and HLA in healthy donors. Study outcomes and limitations: Previous analysis showed most TCR beta V segments were productive about 90% or about 30% of the time. There were over 150 TCR beta chains listed as cytomegalovirus-associated. Immune exposure information comprised only CMV serostatus. Upon later analysis, HLA-associated TCR beta chains proved more clonally expanded than other, equally common chains.

Researchers ran the PCR with 60 Vbeta and 13 Jbeta primers. Sequenced by immunoSEQ multiplex PCR; TCRdb stores in-frame clones only, minus some. The sample consists of around 120,000 clones, approximately 82% of them appearing once. Remarks on this clone: Antigen unknown.

V trimming: 6 bases; J trimming: 7 bases; junction bases outside the gene matches: 10. Germline V lookup: CDR1 SNHLY, CDR2 FYNNEI. The CDR3 is 15 residues long. Sequencing was done on a sample of PBMCs. This sequence was found in a boy aged 2 to 10 in good health and CMV-seronegative. This chain links TRBV2 with TRBJ1-4; 8 nucleotides match TRBD1. CDR3 protein: CASSHQTGVVEKLFF. Here the CDR3 DNA reads TGTGCCAGCAGCCACCAGACAGGGGTAGTTGAAAAACTGTTTTTT.